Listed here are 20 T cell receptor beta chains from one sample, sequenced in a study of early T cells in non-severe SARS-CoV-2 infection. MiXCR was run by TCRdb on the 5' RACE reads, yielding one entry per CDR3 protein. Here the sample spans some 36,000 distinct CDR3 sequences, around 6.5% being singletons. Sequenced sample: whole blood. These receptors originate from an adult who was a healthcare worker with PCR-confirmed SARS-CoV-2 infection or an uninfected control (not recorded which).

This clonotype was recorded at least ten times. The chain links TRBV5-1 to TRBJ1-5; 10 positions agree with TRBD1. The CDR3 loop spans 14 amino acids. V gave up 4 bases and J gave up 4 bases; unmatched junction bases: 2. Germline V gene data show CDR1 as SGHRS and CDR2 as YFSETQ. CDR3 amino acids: CASSPDRGNQPQHF. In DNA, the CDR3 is TGCGCCAGCAGCCCGGACAGGGGGAATCAGCCCCAGCATTTT.

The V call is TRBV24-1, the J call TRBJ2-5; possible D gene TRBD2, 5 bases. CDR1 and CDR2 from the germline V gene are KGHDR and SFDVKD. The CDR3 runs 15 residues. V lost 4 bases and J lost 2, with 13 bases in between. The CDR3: CATSDPLDLQETQYF. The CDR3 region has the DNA TGTGCCACCAGTGACCCACTAGATCTTCAAGAGACCCAGTACTTC.

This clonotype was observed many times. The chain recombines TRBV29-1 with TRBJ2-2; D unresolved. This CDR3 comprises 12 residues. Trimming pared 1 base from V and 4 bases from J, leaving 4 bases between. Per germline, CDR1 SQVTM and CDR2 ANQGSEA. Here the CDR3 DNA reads TGCAGCGTTGAAGGCGTCACCGGGGAGCTGTTTTTT. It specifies CSVEGVTGELFF.

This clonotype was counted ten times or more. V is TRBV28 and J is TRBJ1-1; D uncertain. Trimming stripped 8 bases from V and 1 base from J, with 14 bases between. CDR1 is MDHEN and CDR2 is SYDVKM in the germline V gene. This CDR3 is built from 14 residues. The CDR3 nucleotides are TGTGCCAGCCCACCCCGTGGCAGGAACACTGAAGCTTTCTTT. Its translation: CASPPRGRNTEAFF.

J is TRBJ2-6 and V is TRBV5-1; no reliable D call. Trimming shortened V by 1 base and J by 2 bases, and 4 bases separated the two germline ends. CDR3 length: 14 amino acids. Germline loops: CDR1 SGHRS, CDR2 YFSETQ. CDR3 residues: CASSLLAGANVLTF. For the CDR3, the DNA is TGCGCCAGCAGCTTGTTGGCTGGGGCCAACGTCCTGACTTTC.

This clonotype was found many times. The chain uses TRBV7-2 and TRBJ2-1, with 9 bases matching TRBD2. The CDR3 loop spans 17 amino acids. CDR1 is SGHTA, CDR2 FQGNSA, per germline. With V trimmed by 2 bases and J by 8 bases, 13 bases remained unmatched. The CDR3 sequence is CASSLWAPLAGSDEQFF. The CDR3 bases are TGTGCCAGCAGCTTATGGGCCCCGCTAGCGGGGTCGGATGAGCAGTTCTTC.

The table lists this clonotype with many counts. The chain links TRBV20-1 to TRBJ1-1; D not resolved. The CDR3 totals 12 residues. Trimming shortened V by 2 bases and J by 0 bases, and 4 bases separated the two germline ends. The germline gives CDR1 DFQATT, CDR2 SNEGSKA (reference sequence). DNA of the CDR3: TGCAGTGCTAGAAGGGTGAACACTGAAGCTTTCTTT. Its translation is CSARRVNTEAFF.

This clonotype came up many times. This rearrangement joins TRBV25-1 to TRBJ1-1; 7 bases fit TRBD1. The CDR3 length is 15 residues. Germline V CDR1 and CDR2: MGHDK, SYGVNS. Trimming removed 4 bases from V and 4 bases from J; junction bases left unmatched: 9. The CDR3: CASSGWPGGFTEAFF. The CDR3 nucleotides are TGTGCCAGCAGTGGCTGGCCAGGGGGGTTCACTGAAGCTTTCTTT.

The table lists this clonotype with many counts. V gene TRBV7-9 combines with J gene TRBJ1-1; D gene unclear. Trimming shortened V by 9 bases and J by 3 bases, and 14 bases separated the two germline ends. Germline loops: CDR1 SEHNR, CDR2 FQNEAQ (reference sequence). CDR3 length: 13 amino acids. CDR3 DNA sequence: TGTGCCAGTCGGTGGACTGGGGACACTGAAGCTTTCTTT. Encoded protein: CASRWTGDTEAFF.

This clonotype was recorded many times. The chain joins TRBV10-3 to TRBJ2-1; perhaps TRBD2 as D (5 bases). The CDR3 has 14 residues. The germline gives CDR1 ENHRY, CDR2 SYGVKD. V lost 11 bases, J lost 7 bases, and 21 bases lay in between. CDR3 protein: CAAGDHNAENEQFF. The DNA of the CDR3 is TGTGCCGCGGGCGACCACAACGCAGAGAATGAGCAGTTCTTC.

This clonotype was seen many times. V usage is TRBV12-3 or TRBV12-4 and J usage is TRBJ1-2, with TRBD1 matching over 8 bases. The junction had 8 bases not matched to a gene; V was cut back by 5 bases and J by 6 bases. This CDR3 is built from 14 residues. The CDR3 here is CASSPRTGYDGYTF. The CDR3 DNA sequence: TGTGCCAGCAGTCCACGGACAGGGTACGATGGCTACACCTTC.

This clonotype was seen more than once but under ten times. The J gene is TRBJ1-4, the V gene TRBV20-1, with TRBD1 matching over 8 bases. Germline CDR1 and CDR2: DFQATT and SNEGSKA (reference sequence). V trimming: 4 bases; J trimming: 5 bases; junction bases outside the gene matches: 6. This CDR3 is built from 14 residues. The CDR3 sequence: CSAKDDRGNEKLFF. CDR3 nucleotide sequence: TGCAGTGCTAAAGACGACAGGGGCAATGAAAAACTGTTTTTT.

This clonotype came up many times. CDR3 in amino acids: CASSGRTVNTEAFF. CDR3 DNA sequence: TGCGCCAGCAGCGGGCGGACGGTGAACACTGAAGCTTTCTTT. The rearrangement links TRBV4-1 to TRBJ1-1; D ambiguous. Germline CDR1 MGHRA, CDR2 YSYEKL. The V gene lost 5 bases and the J gene lost 0 bases, with 10 bases spanning the gap. This CDR3 spans 14 amino acids.

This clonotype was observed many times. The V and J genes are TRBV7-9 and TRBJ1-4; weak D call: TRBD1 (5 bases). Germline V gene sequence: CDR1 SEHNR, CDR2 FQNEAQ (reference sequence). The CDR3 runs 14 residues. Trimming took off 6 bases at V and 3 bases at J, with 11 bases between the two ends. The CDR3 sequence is CASRSKGPNEKLFF. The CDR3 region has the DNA TGTGCCAGCAGATCGAAGGGACCTAATGAAAAACTGTTTTTT.

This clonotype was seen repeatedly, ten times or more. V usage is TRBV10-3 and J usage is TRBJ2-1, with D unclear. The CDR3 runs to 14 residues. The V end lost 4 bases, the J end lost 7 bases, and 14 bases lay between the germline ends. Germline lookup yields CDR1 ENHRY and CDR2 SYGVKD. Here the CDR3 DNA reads TGTGCCATCAGTGGAGGTAGTGGCGAGAATGAGCAGTTCTTC. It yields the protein CAISGGSGENEQFF.

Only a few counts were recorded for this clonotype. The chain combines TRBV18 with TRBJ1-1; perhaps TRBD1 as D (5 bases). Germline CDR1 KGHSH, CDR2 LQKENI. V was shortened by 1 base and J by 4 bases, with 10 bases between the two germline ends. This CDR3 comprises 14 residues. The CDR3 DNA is TGTGCCAGCTCACCACAGAAAGGGGCCACTGAAGCTTTCTTT. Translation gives CASSPQKGATEAFF.

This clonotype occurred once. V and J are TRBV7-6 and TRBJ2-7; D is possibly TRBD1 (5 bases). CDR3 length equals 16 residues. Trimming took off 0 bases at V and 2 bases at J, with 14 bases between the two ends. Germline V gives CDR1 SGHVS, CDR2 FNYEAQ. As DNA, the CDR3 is TGTGCCAGCAGCTTAGCGACAGAAGGATTACCCTACGAGCAGTACTTC. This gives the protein CASSLATEGLPYEQYF. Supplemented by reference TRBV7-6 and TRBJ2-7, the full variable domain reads GAGVSQSPRYKVTKRGQDVALRCDPISGHVSLYWYRQALGQGPEFLTYFNYEAQQDKSGLPNDRFSAERPEGSISTLTIQRTEQRDSAMYRCASSLATEGLPYEQYFGPGTRLTVT.

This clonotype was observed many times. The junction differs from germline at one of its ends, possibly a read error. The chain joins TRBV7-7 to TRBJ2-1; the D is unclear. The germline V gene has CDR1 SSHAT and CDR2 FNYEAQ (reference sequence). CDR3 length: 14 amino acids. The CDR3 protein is CASSLQLGGNEQFF. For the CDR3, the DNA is TGTGCTAGCAGCTTACAGCTCGGTGGCAATGAGCAGTTCTTC.

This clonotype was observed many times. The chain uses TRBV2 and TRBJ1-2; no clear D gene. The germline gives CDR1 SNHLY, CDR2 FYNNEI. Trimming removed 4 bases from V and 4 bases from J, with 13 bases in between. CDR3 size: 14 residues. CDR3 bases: TGTGCCAGCAGTGTATCCGGGTTTAGCTATGGCTACACCTTC. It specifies CASSVSGFSYGYTF.

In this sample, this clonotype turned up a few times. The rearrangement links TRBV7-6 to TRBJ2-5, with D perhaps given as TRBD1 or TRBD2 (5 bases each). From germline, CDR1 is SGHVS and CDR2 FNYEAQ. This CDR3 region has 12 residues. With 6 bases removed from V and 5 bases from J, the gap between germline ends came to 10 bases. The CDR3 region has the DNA TGTGCCAGCAGGCGGTGGGGGGAGACCCAGTACTTC. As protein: CASRRWGETQYF.